The entry below describes one T cell receptor (beta chain). The data stem from a study of blood T cell repertoires in COVID-19. The CDR3 totals 21 residues. V was pared by 2 bases and J by 5 bases, with 33 bases between. Per germline, CDR1 MGHRA and CDR2 YSYEKL. Libraries were prepared by immunoSEQ multiplex PCR; TCRdb keeps only in-frame clonotypes and omits some of them. This sample has over 200,000 clones, with roughly 84% found just once. The TCR was taken from a man between 40 and 49 years old with active or convalescent COVID-19. The chain employs TRBV4-1 and TRBJ1-2; D is perhaps TRBD1 (5 bases). The sequenced sample was peripheral blood. Written as DNA, the CDR3 is TGCGCCAGCAGCCAAAAAAGAGGGGATGAACACCGGGGGTTTCCTAGGTATGGCTACACCTTC. Amino acid sequence: CASSQKRGDEHRGFPRYGYTF.